These 21 T cell receptor beta chains were sequenced from one sample in a study of glioma-infiltrating T cells. Amplification of TCR alpha and beta CDR3 regions from RNA used iRepertoire nested multiplex PCR. MiXCR, applied by TCRdb to the multiplex PCR reads, yields one record per CDR3 protein. Of about 140,000 distinct CDR3 sequences in the sample, roughly two fifths were seen once. The sample consisted of glioma tissue, nonneoplastic brain tissue, or PBMCs (not recorded which). The receptors were sampled from a human donor with low-grade glioma or glioblastoma, undergoing nonglioma brain surgery, or in good health (not recorded which).

The gene calls are TRBV29-1 and TRBJ1-1; perhaps TRBD1 as D (5 bases). CDR1 is SQVTM, CDR2 ANQGSEA, per germline. The V end was cut by 5 bases, the J end by 4 bases, with 14 bases between. This CDR3 has 13 residues. CDR3 sequence (DNA): TGCAGCGTTAATTGGGCAGGGAGCACTGAAGCTTTCTTT. As protein: CSVNWAGSTEAFF.

In its sample, this clonotype was seen a few times. The gene calls are TRBV20-1 and TRBJ2-5, with 11 nucleotides matching TRBD2. Germline-derived CDR1 and CDR2 are DFQATT and SNEGSKA (reference sequence). V dropped 5 bases and J dropped 5; count of bases not matched to a gene: 4. This CDR3 comprises 13 residues. Here the CDR3 DNA reads TGCAGTGCTCTAGCGGGAGGAATGGAGACCCAGTACTTC. This translates into CSALAGGMETQYF.

The CDR3 DNA reads as TGTGCCAGCAGCGTGGGGGGGCCCGGGACTGCAGATACGCAGTATTTT. Encoded protein: CASSVGGPGTADTQYF. The V and J genes are TRBV6-1 and TRBJ2-3, with a weak D call TRBD2 (7 bases). V lost 6 bases, J lost 4 bases, and 20 bases lay in between. The CDR3 is 16 residues long. Germline-derived CDR1 and CDR2 are MNHNS and SASEGT.

The table lists this clonotype with a few counts. The V and J genes are TRBV6-2 or TRBV6-3 and TRBJ2-3, with 11 bases identical to TRBD1. The CDR3 runs to 17 residues. CDR1 is MNHEY, CDR2 SVGEGT, per germline. The V gene end was trimmed by 6 bases and the J gene end by 4 bases; junction bases not matched to a gene: 12. As DNA, the CDR3 is TGTGCCAGCAGCCGTCGGACAGGGGGCTATGTCGCAGATACGCAGTATTTT. This encodes CASSRRTGGYVADTQYF.

About this clonotype itself: A much larger clone lies one base from this, so it may be a read error. The chain uses TRBV15 and TRBJ2-1, with 7 bases aligning to TRBD2. Per germline, CDR1 LNHNV and CDR2 YYDKDF (reference sequence). The CDR3 loop spans 14 amino acids. The CDR3, as DNA: TGTGCCACCAGCAGAGTTCGGACTAGTAATGAGCAGCTCTTC. Protein: CATSRVRTSNEQLF.

The rearrangement links TRBV6-1 to TRBJ2-1, with D possibly TRBD2 on 5 matching bases. This CDR3 is 15 amino acids long. Trimming pared 5 bases from V and 10 bases from J, leaving 21 bases between. CDR1 and CDR2 from the germline V gene are MNHNS and SASEGT. The CDR3 region is CASSPKATRAWEQFF. The CDR3 DNA sequence: TGTGCCAGCAGTCCGAAAGCCACTAGGGCATGGGAGCAGTTCTTC.

DNA of the CDR3: TGTGCCAGCAAAGGGGTAAGAAATTCACCCCTCCACTTT. This codes for CASKGVRNSPLHF. The chain uses TRBV28 and TRBJ1-6; D is perhaps TRBD1 (5 bases). The V end lost 7 bases, the J end lost 7 bases, and 11 bases lay between the germline ends. The CDR3 extends over 13 amino acids. Looked up from germline, CDR1 is MDHEN and CDR2 is SYDVKM.

Worth noting for this clonotype: At one end the junction does not follow the germline gene, possibly because of a read error. The gene calls are TRBV20-1 and TRBJ1-1, with a weak D call TRBD1 (6 bases). Germline V gene lookup returns CDR1 DFQATT and CDR2 SNEGSKA (reference sequence). The CDR3 covers 14 residues. CDR3 bases: TGCAGTGCTAGAGATTGGAGGGGGAACACTGAAGCTTTATTT. Translated, it gives CSARDWRGNTEALF.

This clonotype appeared many times. The chain joins TRBV6-6 to TRBJ2-6; no clear D. Between the trimmed V and J ends, which lost 0 bases and 1 base, there was a span of 7 bases. The CDR3 covers 16 residues. Germline V CDR1 and CDR2: MNHNY, SVGAGI (reference sequence). As DNA, the CDR3 is TGTGCCAGCAGTTACTCGGGCGATTCTGGGGCCAACGTCCTGACTTTC. Translation: CASSYSGDSGANVLTF.

A word on this clonotype: One junction end disagrees with the germline gene, perhaps due to a read error. This chain uses TRBV2 with TRBJ2-1; D unresolved. Germline V CDR1 and CDR2: SNHLY, FYNNEI. The CDR3 loop spans 12 amino acids. The CDR3 loop is CASNEVGHEQFF. The CDR3 DNA sequence: TGTGCCAGCAATGAAGTGGGTCATGAGCAGTTCTTC.

This clonotype came up a few times. The rearrangement uses TRBV20-1 and TRBJ2-5; no clear D gene. With 3 bases removed from V and 1 base from J, the gap between germline ends came to 6 bases. The CDR3 runs 12 residues. Germline assignment: CDR1 DFQATT and CDR2 SNEGSKA (reference sequence). The CDR3 loop is CSASGSQETQYF. CDR3 nucleotides: TGCAGTGCTAGTGGCAGCCAAGAGACCCAGTACTTC.

DNA for the CDR3: TGTGCCAGCAGTACCCAGGACAGGACGAACACTGAAGCTTTCTTT. It specifies CASSTQDRTNTEAFF. The chain uses TRBV28 and TRBJ1-1; TRBD1 agrees at 7 bases. The CDR3 extends over 15 amino acids. With 5 bases clipped from V and 1 base from J, the junction kept 7 bases outside the gene matches. CDR1 MDHEN and CDR2 SYDVKM come from the germline V gene.

About this clonotype itself: The conserved final phenylalanine or tryptophan is absent from the CDR3, which likely points to a read error. The rearrangement uses TRBV27 and TRBJ1-2; a possible D gene is TRBD1 (6 bases). Germline V CDR1 and CDR2: MNHEY, SMNVEV (reference sequence). Trimming shortened V by 1 base and J by 3 bases, and 12 bases separated the two germline ends. This CDR3 is 15 amino acids long. The CDR3 is CASSLLGGLDYGYTL. The CDR3 region has the DNA TGTGCCAGCAGTTTATTAGGGGGGTTGGACTATGGCTACACCCTC.

The V call is TRBV28, the J call TRBJ2-3; 7 nucleotides align to TRBD1. The V gene end was trimmed by 5 bases and the J gene end by 4 bases; junction bases not matched to a gene: 6. CDR1 and CDR2 from the germline V gene are MDHEN and SYDVKM. The CDR3 runs to 14 residues. The CDR3 sequence: CASSPITGADTQYF. As DNA, the CDR3 is TGTGCCAGCAGTCCTATTACAGGGGCAGATACGCAGTATTTT.

This clonotype was picked up one time. A much more abundant neighbour one base away suggests this may be a read error. The V and J genes are TRBV28 and TRBJ1-1; maybe TRBD1 (6 bases). Germline V CDR1 and CDR2: MDHEN, SYDVKM. The CDR3 extends over 14 amino acids. For the CDR3, the DNA is TGTGCCACCGCCCCCTCGGGACATTTAACTGAACCTTTCTTT. It translates to CATAPSGHLTEPFF.

This clonotype was picked up a small number of times. The rearrangement joins TRBV27 to TRBJ1-5, with a tentative D call TRBD1 (5 bases). Germline loops: CDR1 MNHEY, CDR2 SMNVEV (reference sequence). V lost 2 bases to trimming and J lost 0 bases, with 17 bases between them. This CDR3 spans 18 amino acids. The CDR3 here is CASSLVGDGAYSNQPQHF. The CDR3, as DNA: TGTGCCAGCAGTTTAGTAGGGGATGGGGCCTATAGCAATCAGCCCCAGCATTTT.

This sequence joins TRBV6-1 and TRBJ1-1; 8 bases line up with TRBD1. The CDR3 is made up of 12 amino acids. Per the germline V gene, CDR1 is MNHNS and CDR2 is SASEGT. Losses at the gene ends were 6 bases for V and 4 bases for J; bases not matched to a gene: 1. The CDR3: CASRDRATEAFF. In DNA form, the CDR3 reads TGTGCCAGCAGGGACAGGGCCACTGAAGCTTTCTTT.

This chain links TRBV20-1 with TRBJ1-5, with 7 bases identical to TRBD1. CDR1 and CDR2 (germline): DFQATT, SNEGSKA (reference sequence). V lost 3 bases and J lost 5; bases outside the gene matches: 7. The CDR3 covers 14 residues. The CDR3 is CSASADRADQPQHF. The CDR3, as DNA: TGCAGTGCTAGTGCCGACAGGGCGGATCAGCCCCAGCATTTT.

The gene calls are TRBV6-1 and TRBJ2-3, with D maybe TRBD2 (5 bases). V lost 6 bases to trimming and J lost 0 bases, with 16 bases between them. Germline loops: CDR1 MNHNS, CDR2 SASEGT. The CDR3 consists of 16 residues. The CDR3 sequence is CASSILSGSSTDTQYF. DNA of the CDR3: TGTGCCAGCAGCATATTAAGCGGATCTAGCACAGATACGCAGTATTTT.

This clonotype was detected many times. This chain joins TRBV27 and TRBJ2-2; D is possibly TRBD1 (6 bases). Germline CDR1 and CDR2: MNHEY and SMNVEV (reference sequence). V was cut by 5 bases and J by 5 bases, with 9 bases left in between. The CDR3 contains 13 residues. The CDR3 DNA reads as TGTGCCAGCAGTAAACAGGGAACCGGGGAGCTGTTTTTT. It encodes CASSKQGTGELFF.

This clonotype was picked up one time. The chain is built from TRBV2 and TRBJ1-6, with 12 nucleotides matching TRBD1. The CDR3 has 12 residues. Germline CDR1 is SNHLY and CDR2 is FYNNEI. V was clipped by 11 bases and J by 14 bases; unmatched bases: 7. As DNA, the CDR3 is TGTGCCGCCCGGGACAGGGGGCTATCCCTCCACTTT. This translates into CAARDRGLSLHF.